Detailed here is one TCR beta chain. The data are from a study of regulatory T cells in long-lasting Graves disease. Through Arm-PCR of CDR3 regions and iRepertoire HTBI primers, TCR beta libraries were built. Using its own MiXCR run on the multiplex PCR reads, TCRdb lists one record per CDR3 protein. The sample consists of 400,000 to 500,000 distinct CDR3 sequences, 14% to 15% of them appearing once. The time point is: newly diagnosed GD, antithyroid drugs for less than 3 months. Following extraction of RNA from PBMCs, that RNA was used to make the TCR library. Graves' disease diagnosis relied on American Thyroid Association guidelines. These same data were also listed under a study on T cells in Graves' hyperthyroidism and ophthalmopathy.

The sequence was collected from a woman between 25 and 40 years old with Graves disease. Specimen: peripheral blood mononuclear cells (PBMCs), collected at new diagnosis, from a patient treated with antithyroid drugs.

The CDR3 reads CSVVSRGRAEAFF. Here the CDR3 DNA reads TGCAGCGTTGTATCTAGGGGTCGGGCTGAAGCTTTCTTT. This chain connects TRBV29-1 to TRBJ1-1; D is perhaps TRBD1 (5 bases). CDR1 is SQVTM, CDR2 ANQGSEA, per germline. This CDR3 comprises 13 residues. Trimming stripped 4 bases from V and 6 bases from J, with 15 bases between.